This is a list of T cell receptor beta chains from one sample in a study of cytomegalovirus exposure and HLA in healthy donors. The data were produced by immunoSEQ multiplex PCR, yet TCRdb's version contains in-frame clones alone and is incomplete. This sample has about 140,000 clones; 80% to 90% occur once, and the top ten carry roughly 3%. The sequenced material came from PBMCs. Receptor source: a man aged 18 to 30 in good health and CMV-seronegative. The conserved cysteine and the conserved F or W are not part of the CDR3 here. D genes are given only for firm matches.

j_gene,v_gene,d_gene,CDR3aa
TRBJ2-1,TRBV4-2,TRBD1,ASSQDPTGVEKGEQF
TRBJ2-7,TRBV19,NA,ASSLRQPFYEQY
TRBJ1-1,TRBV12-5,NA,ASATTVGRGRTEAF
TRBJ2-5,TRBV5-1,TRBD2,ASSPDRTSGRFRETQY
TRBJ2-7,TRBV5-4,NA,ASRGSGEQY
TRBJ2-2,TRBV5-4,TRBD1,ASSQYRDRVTGELF
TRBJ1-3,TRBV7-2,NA,ASRLGWRGSVGNTIY
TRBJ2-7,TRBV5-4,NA,ASSLASMGGYEQY
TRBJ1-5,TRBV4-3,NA,ASSQGLRGNQPQH
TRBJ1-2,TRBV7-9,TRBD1,ASGRTGDYGYT
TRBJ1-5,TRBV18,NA,ASSLKSRGNQPQH
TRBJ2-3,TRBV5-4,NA,ASSLEQTSTDTQY
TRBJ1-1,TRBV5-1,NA,ASSLTFGRSSTEAF
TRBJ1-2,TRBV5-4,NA,ASSLLTTPGYGYT
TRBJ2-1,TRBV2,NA,ASNRLVNEQF
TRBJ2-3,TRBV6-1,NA,ASSGWTVRGRGTDTQY
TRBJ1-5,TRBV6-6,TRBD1,ASSLTGGSNQPQH
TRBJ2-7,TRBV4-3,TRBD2,ASSFGIAGGPREQY
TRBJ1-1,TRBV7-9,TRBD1,ASSQQMTGYPTEAF
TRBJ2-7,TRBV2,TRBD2,ASSWLAGTYEQY
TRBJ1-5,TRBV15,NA,ATSRDFRGSNQPQH
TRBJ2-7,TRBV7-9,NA,ASSPRYNYEQY
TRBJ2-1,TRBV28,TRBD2,ASRNPSGGPYNEQF
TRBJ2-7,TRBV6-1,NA,ASSDRTPTYEQY
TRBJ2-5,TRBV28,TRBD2,ASSFAVAGAQETQY
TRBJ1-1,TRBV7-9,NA,ASSWTVNTEAF
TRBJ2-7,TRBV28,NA,ASSSGVPYEQY
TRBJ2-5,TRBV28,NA,ASRERTTVRLRAQY
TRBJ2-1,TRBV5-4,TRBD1,ASSPTGDSYNEQF
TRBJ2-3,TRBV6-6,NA,ASSYGQGLGTDTQY
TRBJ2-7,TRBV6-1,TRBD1,ASSAGTGTPYEQY
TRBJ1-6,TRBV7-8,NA,ASSLVPGQWYNSPLH
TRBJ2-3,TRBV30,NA,AWSALDTQY
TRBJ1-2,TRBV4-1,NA,ASSQLYSFRSNGYT
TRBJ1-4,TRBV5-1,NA,ASSSPGSSEEKLF
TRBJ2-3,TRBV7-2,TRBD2,ASSFLSGGATDTQY